This T cell receptor beta chain was sequenced in a study of siplizumab effects on memory and regulatory T cells (dated 2019 in TCRdb). As for the study more broadly: The study examined how the anti-CD2 antibody siplizumab affects alloreactive T-cell subsets in allogeneic mixed lymphocyte reactions built from human PBMCs.

The library was obtained by the immunoSEQ multiplex PCR assay. Each sample had roughly 100,000 TCR templates assayed by the deep sequencing platform. Genomic DNA extracted from sorted T cells was used for TCRbeta CDR3 sequencing. The published analysis was carried out like this. The R programming language was used for clonal analysis of TCRbeta CDR3 data. Alloreactive CD4+ and CD8+ clones were identified by comparing unstimulated samples to CFSE-low samples taken after the reaction. Regulatory or non-regulatory origin was assigned to alloreactive CD4+ clones by matching of sequences to sorted unstimulated Treg and non-Treg repertoires. TCRdb obtained this table from immuneACCESS and retained in-frame rearrangements with V and J assigned. These tables miss some clones; where compared with another copy, unresolved V genes account for less than half of the shortfall, and the remainder is unexplained. Clonal size and the V and J genes are those of that table, whereas D and trimming came from the DNA. For this sample there are 100,000 to 120,000 clones; just under 95% appear just once. The ten largest clonotypes hold roughly 1.4% of the sample.

What the study reported, not specific to this receptor: The suppressive function of proliferating Tregs from siplizumab cultures was not functionally confirmed. Because sequences below about 10^-5 frequency were poorly captured, only a minor fraction of alloreactive clones could be mapped to unstimulated subsets. Compared with memory T cells, unstimulated naive T cells appeared more diverse, and naive cells seemed to make a substantial contribution to the alloresponse. Among mappable alloreactive CD4+ clones, the Treg-derived fraction averaged about 70% with siplizumab versus about 27% in control reactions. The cumulative frequency of alloreactive sequences that could be traced back to unstimulated CD4+ memory T cells was significantly reduced by siplizumab. About 80-97% of proliferating CD4+ or CD8+ clones could not be given a naive or memory phenotype.

Comment on this clone: What antigen it recognizes has not been identified. The record has no base qualities; no much larger clone is one base away.

From the germline V gene, CDR1 is SNHLY and CDR2 is FYNNEI. A distance of 6 bases separates the germline ends of V and J, which lose 6 bases and 0 bases respectively. The CDR3 numbers 14 residues from cysteine through phenylalanine. The sequence is cut down to CDR3 DNA, 42 bases in frame from base 1. Sorted unstimulated T cells and proliferating T cells recovered from mixed lymphocyte reactions underwent TCRbeta CDR3 sequencing. Fresh whole blood from ten HLA-typed healthy donors served as the source for isolating PBMCs. Sequenced input: CD4+ T cells sorted from blood. The sequence was obtained from a human donor in good health. The chain links TRBV2 with TRBJ2-6; too little of a D gene remains to name it. Here is the DNA: TGTGCCAGCAGCGCCCTCTCTGGGGCCAACGTCCTGACTTTC. Translated, this is CASSALSGANVLTF.